This TCR beta chain is drawn from a study of blood T cell repertoires in COVID-19. Assay used: immunoSEQ multiplex PCR; TCRdb lists only in-frame clones, some missing. This sample carries 200,000 to 250,000 clones, 83% of them seen once, and the ten largest clones take under 3%. The sequence derives from a woman between 65 and 79 years old with active or convalescent COVID-19. The sequencing sample was made of peripheral blood.

The CDR3 region has the DNA TGCGCCAGCAGTTTAAACAGGGATGAAGAGACCCAGTACTTC. Translated, it gives CASSLNRDEETQYF. The rearrangement joins TRBV4-3 to TRBJ2-5; possible D gene TRBD1, 6 bases. CDR1 LGHNA and CDR2 YSLEER come from the germline V gene. V was cut by 6 bases and J by 3 bases, with 14 bases left in between. CDR3 size: 14 residues.